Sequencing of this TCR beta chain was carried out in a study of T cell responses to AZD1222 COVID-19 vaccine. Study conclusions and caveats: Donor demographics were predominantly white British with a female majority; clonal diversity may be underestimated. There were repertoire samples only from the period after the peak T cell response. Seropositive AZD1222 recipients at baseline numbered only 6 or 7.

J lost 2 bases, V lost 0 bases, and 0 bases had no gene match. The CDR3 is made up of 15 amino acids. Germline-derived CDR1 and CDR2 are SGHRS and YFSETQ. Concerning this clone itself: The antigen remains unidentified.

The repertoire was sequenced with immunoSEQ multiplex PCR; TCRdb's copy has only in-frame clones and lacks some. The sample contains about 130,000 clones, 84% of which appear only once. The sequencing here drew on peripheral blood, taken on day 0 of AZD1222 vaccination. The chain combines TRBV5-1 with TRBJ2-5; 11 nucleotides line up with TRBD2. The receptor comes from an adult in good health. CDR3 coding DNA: TGCGCCAGCAGCTTGGCTAGCGGGGGGCAAGAGACCCAGTACTTC. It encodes CASSLASGGQETQYF.